The rows below give T cell receptor beta chains drawn from one sample of a study of shared clonotypes between healthy human individuals. The method was immunoSEQ multiplex PCR; TCRdb's version includes in-frame clones alone and lacks a portion of them. Of around 1,900,000 clones listed, 85% to 95% are singletons. The sequenced sample consisted of naive CD8+ T cells from PBMCs. The receptors here all came from a man younger than 30 in good health. Some clones in this sample may be carry-over from other donors' samples. CDR3s include the opening cysteine and the closing phenylalanine or tryptophan. A D gene is named only where the DNA matches it firmly. Clone size is not always given. Where it is, it says once, few, many or a class for expanded clones.

NA	TRBV6-6	NA	TRBJ1-1	TGTGCCAGCAGTCCCGGCTCGGGGGCCGAAGCTTTCTTT	CASSPGSGAEAFF
NA	TRBV28	NA	TRBJ1-1	TGTGCCAGCACCAATCCCGGAGAAGGCCGGAACACTGAAGCTTTCTTT	CASTNPGEGRNTEAFF
TRBD2	TRBV5-4	NA	TRBJ2-1	TGTGCCAGCAGCGGGGGGACTAGCGGGAGGTCTGGAGGATACAATGAGCAGTTCTTC	CASSGGTSGRSGGYNEQFF
TRBD1	TRBV10-3	NA	TRBJ1-2	TGTGCCATCAGTGAGAGGGCAGGGGGGGATGGCTACACCTTC	CAISERAGGDGYTF
TRBD1	TRBV28	NA	TRBJ2-1	TGTGCCAGCTCTCAGGACAGGAATAACGGTGAGCAGTTCTTC	CASSQDRNNGEQFF
TRBD1	TRBV19	NA	TRBJ2-3	TGTGCCAGTAGTCCAACCGAGACAGGGACATACACAGATACGCAGTATTTT	CASSPTETGTYTDTQYF
TRBD2	TRBV6-1	NA	TRBJ2-7	TGTGCCAGCACAAAAACCTCCGGGACTAGTTACGAGCAGTACTTC	CASTKTSGTSYEQYF
TRBD1	TRBV15	NA	TRBJ2-1	TGTGCCACCAGCCGGCGACAGGGGTGGGATGAGCAGTTCTTC	CATSRRQGWDEQFF
TRBD2	TRBV5-6	NA	TRBJ2-7	TGTGCCAGCAGCTGGGGACTAGCGGACTACGAGCAGTACTTC	CASSWGLADYEQYF
TRBD1	TRBV5-6	NA	TRBJ1-5	TGTGCCAGCAGCTTGTTGTCAGGGGGATCCAATCAGCCCCAGCATTTT	CASSLLSGGSNQPQHF
NA	TRBV30	NA	TRBJ1-6	TGTGCCTGTACGGAGTGGAATTCACCCCTCCACTTT	CACTEWNSPLHF
NA	TRBV4-1	NA	TRBJ2-7	TGCGCCAGCAGCCCTATGCTTGGGGCTAGCGTAGGCTACGAGCAGTACTTC	CASSPMLGASVGYEQYF
NA	TRBV27	NA	TRBJ2-7	TGTGCCAGCAGTGAACTGACCAGGGGCCTCGAGAAGAAGCAGTACTTC	CASSELTRGLEKKQYF
TRBD1	TRBV30	NA	TRBJ1-1	TGTGCCTGGAGTGTACAACAGGGGCGGGATGAAGCTTTCTTT	CAWSVQQGRDEAFF
NA	TRBV4-1	NA	TRBJ2-1	TGCGCCAGCAGCCCACAACCGGGACCCTACAATGAGCAGTTCTTC	CASSPQPGPYNEQFF
NA	TRBV27	NA	TRBJ1-5	TGTGCCAGCAGTTTCTCAGCAGGGGAGAGCAATCAGCCCCAGCATTTT	CASSFSAGESNQPQHF
NA	TRBV7-9	NA	TRBJ1-1	TGTGCCAGCACCACTGGACAAGAAGCTTTCTTT	CASTTGQEAFF
NA	TRBV7-6	NA	TRBJ2-1	TGTGCCAGCAGCTTAGAAGGATCATTCAATGAGCAGTTCTTC	CASSLEGSFNEQFF
NA	TRBV6-1	NA	TRBJ1-5	TGTGCCAGCAGTGAAGCGGGAGGGGAGGGCAATCAGCCCCAGCATTTT	CASSEAGGEGNQPQHF
NA	TRBV25-1	NA	TRBJ2-1	TGTGCCAGCAGTGAACGATGGGGGGAGTCTACCTACAATGAGCAGTTCTTC	CASSERWGESTYNEQFF
TRBD1	TRBV27	NA	TRBJ2-7	TGTGCCAGCAGTCCCCGGGACAGGGCCTACGAGCAGTACTTC	CASSPRDRAYEQYF
NA	TRBV9	NA	TRBJ2-6	TGTGCCAGCAGCCGCTCTGGGGCCAACGTCCTGACTTTC	CASSRSGANVLTF
NA	TRBV10-2	NA	TRBJ1-1	TGCGCCAGCAGGGAAGAACGGGACACTGAAGCTTTCTTT	CASREERDTEAFF
TRBD1	TRBV28	NA	TRBJ1-2	TGTGCCAGCTCCGGACAGGCCCCTAACTATGGCTACACCTTC	CASSGQAPNYGYTF
NA	TRBV7-9	NA	TRBJ2-7	TGTGCCAGCAGCTTGGCAGCACCACACTACGGGCAGTACTTC	CASSLAAPHYGQYF
NA	TRBV6-1	NA	TRBJ1-1	TGTGCCAGCAGGGTGTGGGGCTTGAGCACTGAAGCTTTCTTT	CASRVWGLSTEAFF
NA	TRBV30	NA	TRBJ1-2	TGTGCCTGGAGTGTAGGGCCGACCCATAACTATGGCTACACCTTC	CAWSVGPTHNYGYTF
TRBD2	TRBV28	NA	TRBJ2-5	TGTGCCAGCAGTTATTCCGGGGGGAGGGAGACCCAGTACTTC	CASSYSGGRETQYF
NA	TRBV28	NA	TRBJ2-1	TGTGCCAGCAGTTTAAGTGCCTTGAACTCCTACAATGAGCAGTTCTTC	CASSLSALNSYNEQFF
NA	TRBV5-1	NA	TRBJ1-2	TGCGCCAGCAGCTTGGGAGTAATGACAGATATCTATGGCTACACCTTC	CASSLGVMTDIYGYTF
NA	TRBV7-9	NA	TRBJ1-4	TGTGCCAGCAGCCTACAAAAACCCGGGCAGGATGCAACTAATGAAAAACTGTTTTTT	CASSLQKPGQDATNEKLFF
NA	TRBV27	NA	TRBJ2-2	TGTGCCAGCAAGTACTACACCGGGGAGCTGTTTTTT	CASKYYTGELFF
NA	TRBV27	once	TRBJ2-3	TGTGCCAGCAGTCCGTCTCCGAGGGATACGCAGTATTTT	CASSPSPRDTQYF
TRBD2	TRBV6-4	once	TRBJ2-1	TGTGCCAGCAGTGACCTAGCGGGAGACTACAATGAGCAGTTCTTC	CASSDLAGDYNEQFF
NA	TRBV7-9	NA	TRBJ2-1	TGTGCCAGCAGCTTTATCCTAGAGCAGTTCTTC	CASSFILEQFF
NA	TRBV11-2	NA	TRBJ2-6	TGTGCCAGCAGCCCCCCGGGGTCTGGGGCCAACGTCCTGACTTTC	CASSPPGSGANVLTF
NA	TRBV25-1	NA	TRBJ2-7	TGTGCCAGCAGTGAAGTAGAGGGAGTCGAGCAGTACTTC	CASSEVEGVEQYF
NA	TRBV27	NA	TRBJ2-3	TGTGCCAGCAGTTTAGGCAGGGGAGGCACAGATACGCAGTATTTT	CASSLGRGGTDTQYF
NA	TRBV28	once	TRBJ2-3	TGTGCCAGCAGTTTATCTTGGAGCGAGCTCACAGATACGCAGTATTTT	CASSLSWSELTDTQYF
TRBD1	TRBV30	NA	TRBJ2-7	TGTGCCTGGAGTCAGGGACAGGGGAGGAGCGAGCAGTACTTC	CAWSQGQGRSEQYF
NA	TRBV19	NA	TRBJ2-1	TGTGCCAGTAGGCAGCCGGGGGGCAGGAACAATGAGCAGTTCTTC	CASRQPGGRNNEQFF
NA	TRBV30	NA	TRBJ1-2	TGTGCCTGGAGTGAGCTTCGGGGGGACTACACCTTC	CAWSELRGDYTF
NA	TRBV27	NA	TRBJ2-7	TGTGCCAGCAGTCCCGGGACGGCCACCTCCTACGAGCAGTACTTC	CASSPGTATSYEQYF
TRBD1	TRBV9	NA	TRBJ2-1	TGTGCCAGCAGCACAAGCGGTACAGGGGGCGATGAGCAGTTCTTC	CASSTSGTGGDEQFF
NA	TRBV19	NA	TRBJ1-1	TGTGCCAGTAGAGACAGAGGGGGAGAAGCTTTCTTT	CASRDRGGEAFF
NA	TRBV7-8	NA	TRBJ2-1	TGTGCCGGATCACCCCGGGACACCTACAATGAGCAGTTCTTC	CAGSPRDTYNEQFF
NA	TRBV19	NA	TRBJ1-5	TGTGCCAGTAGTCCGGGGCAAGTGGGCCTTTATAGCAATCAGCCCCAGCATTTT	CASSPGQVGLYSNQPQHF
NA	TRBV7-6	NA	TRBJ2-1	TGTGCCAGCAGCTTAAGGGGGTGGGACTACTACAATGAGCAGTTCTTC	CASSLRGWDYYNEQFF
NA	TRBV6-5	NA	TRBJ1-1	TGTGCCAGCACAACAGGGAGCAACACTGAAGCTTTCTTT	CASTTGSNTEAFF
TRBD1	TRBV6-6	NA	TRBJ2-2	TGTGCCAGCAGTTACTCGAGGGACAGGCGCACCGGGGAGCTGTTTTTT	CASSYSRDRRTGELFF
NA	TRBV6-5	NA	TRBJ1-2	TGTGCCAGCACCGGACCCTTAGGCTACACCTTC	CASTGPLGYTF
NA	TRBV7-6	NA	TRBJ2-7	TGTGCCAGCAGCTTAGCCTCTAGTGGGGAGCAGTACTTC	CASSLASSGEQYF
NA	TRBV19	NA	TRBJ2-1	TGTGCCAGTAGTATATATTCCGGGAGTAGGTACAATGAGCAGTTCTTC	CASSIYSGSRYNEQFF
NA	TRBV14	NA	TRBJ1-3	TGTGCCAGCAGCCTGCGGGGCCCCTCTGGAAACACCATATATTTT	CASSLRGPSGNTIYF
TRBD1	TRBV11-2	NA	TRBJ2-5	TGTGCCAGCAGCTTCCCGGTAGGGGGCAAGGAGACCCAGTACTTC	CASSFPVGGKETQYF
TRBD2	TRBV10-1	once	TRBJ2-2	TGCGCCAGCAAAGGACTAGCGGGAAACACCGGGGAGCTGTTTTTT	CASKGLAGNTGELFF
NA	TRBV7-9	NA	TRBJ2-1	TGTGCCAGCAGCTTAGCCCTAGGGAGCGTCCCCCCTGGAAATGAGCAGTTCTTC	CASSLALGSVPPGNEQFF
NA	TRBV27	NA	TRBJ1-2	TGTGCCAGCAGTGACCGGTCAGGGGATCTCGGCTATGGCTACACCTTC	CASSDRSGDLGYGYTF
NA	TRBV7-9	NA	TRBJ2-2	TGTGCCAGCAGCTTAACGGCTAACACCGGGGAGCTGTTTTTT	CASSLTANTGELFF